These 17 T cell receptor beta chains originate from one sample sequenced in a study of T cells in Graves' hyperthyroidism and ophthalmopathy. Amplification of TCR beta CDR3 regions was performed using RNA transcripts as template. First-round RT-PCR targeting the TCR CDR3 was performed with the HTBI primer set. TCRdb re-analysed the multiplex PCR reads in MiXCR, keeping a single row per CDR3 protein. The sample lists a few hundred thousand distinct CDR3 sequences, 17% occurring once. The sample taken for sequencing was blood. The receptors were gathered from a woman aged 18 to 35 with Graves' ophthalmopathy.

This clonotype was detected many times. V is TRBV5-1 and J is TRBJ2-7; 7 bases agree with TRBD1. The ends lost 2 bases at V and 2 bases at J; junction bases unmatched: 4. CDR1 and CDR2 from the germline V gene are SGHRS and YFSETQ. The CDR3 runs to 14 residues. This CDR3 is CASSFRQGTYEQYF. For the CDR3, the DNA is TGCGCCAGCAGCTTCCGACAGGGAACCTACGAGCAGTACTTC.

The table lists this clonotype with many counts. The V call is TRBV27, the J call TRBJ1-1; the D is unclear. This CDR3 comprises 14 residues. The germline V gene encodes CDR1 MNHEY and CDR2 SMNVEV (reference sequence). The germline V and J ends were trimmed by 4 bases and 3 bases, with 12 bases remaining between them. The CDR3 DNA reads TGTGCCAGCAGTTCTCGATGGACGGACACTGAAGCTTTCTTT. This codes for CASSSRWTDTEAFF.

The sample holds many counts of this clonotype. CDR3 nucleotide sequence: TGCAGTGCTAGAGATATGCACCACCGAGGCGAGCAGTACTTC. It codes for CSARDMHHRGEQYF. The rearrangement uses TRBV20-1 and TRBJ2-7; D is unclear. CDR1 and CDR2 from the germline V gene are DFQATT and SNEGSKA (reference sequence). The CDR3 runs 14 residues. V was trimmed by 0 bases and J by 6 bases, leaving 15 bases between them.

The chain joins TRBV12-3 or TRBV12-4 to TRBJ2-1; 11 nucleotides match TRBD2. The V and J ends lost 7 bases and 9 bases, in that order; junction bases with no gene match: 11. The CDR3 is made up of 15 amino acids. CDR3 coding DNA: TGTGCCAGCACGGGAGAGCTAGCGGGAGGCACTGAGCAGTTCTTC. Protein product: CASTGELAGGTEQFF.

The rearrangement uses TRBV19 and TRBJ1-2; D may be TRBD1 (5 bases). Germline-derived CDR1 and CDR2 are LNHDA and SQIVND (reference sequence). The CDR3 covers 15 residues. Trimming shortened V by 5 bases and J by 2 bases, and 15 bases separated the two germline ends. The CDR3 is CASSADSPLNYGYTF. Here the CDR3 DNA reads TGTGCCAGTAGTGCCGACAGTCCGTTAAACTATGGCTACACCTTC.

This clonotype appeared a few times. This could be a read error, since a much larger clone is one nucleotide away. The chain links TRBV12-3 or TRBV12-4 to TRBJ2-1, with TRBD1 matching over 8 bases. V lost 6 bases to trimming and J lost 6 bases; unmatched junction nucleotides: 4. The CDR3 covers 13 residues. CDR3 protein: CASRDRAGNEQFF. As DNA, the CDR3 is TGTGCCAGCAGGGACAGGGCAGGCAATGAGCAGTTCTTC.

The sample holds many counts of this clonotype. In nucleotides, the CDR3 is TGTGCCAGCAGCGTAGCCGAGGGCCGGTACAATGAGCAGTTCTTC. Translating it yields CASSVAEGRYNEQFF. The chain is built from TRBV9 and TRBJ2-1, with D possibly matching TRBD2 (5 bases). The CDR3 consists of 15 residues. The ends were cut back, 0 bases at V and 4 bases at J, with 11 bases in the middle. Germline lookup yields CDR1 SGDLS and CDR2 YYNGEE.

V usage is TRBV27 and J usage is TRBJ1-2; D unresolved. Trimming removed 4 bases from V and 3 bases from J, with 12 bases in between. The CDR3 consists of 14 residues. Germline loops: CDR1 MNHEY, CDR2 SMNVEV (reference sequence). The CDR3 DNA reads TGTGCCAGCAGTTCGTTTCCATCGGACTATGGCTACACCTTC. Translation gives CASSSFPSDYGYTF.

This clonotype was observed a handful of times. The chain has TRBV7-6 and TRBJ2-1, with 9 bases matching TRBD2. Germline CDR1 reads SGHVS; CDR2 reads FNYEAQ. J was trimmed by 7 bases and V by 2 bases; bases with no gene match: 12. The length of the CDR3 is 17 residues. The CDR3 DNA reads as TGTGCCAGCAGCTTACGGGACGGGCGGGAGGGTTATAATGAGCAGTTCTTC. This sequence encodes CASSLRDGREGYNEQFF.

At least ten counts were recorded for this clonotype. CDR3: CASSLLTGVDTEAFF. The CDR3 nucleotides are TGTGCCAGCAGTCTGTTGACAGGGGTGGACACTGAAGCTTTCTTT. The chain carries TRBV28 and TRBJ1-1; TRBD1 agrees at 8 bases. V was pared by 5 bases and J by 3 bases, with 8 bases of the junction left unmatched. In germline, CDR1 is MDHEN, CDR2 SYDVKM. This CDR3 has 15 amino acids.

The gene calls are TRBV11-2 and TRBJ2-2; 8 bases fit TRBD2. Germline CDR1 is SGHAT and CDR2 is FQNNGV. The CDR3 covers 14 residues. Losses at the gene ends were 5 bases for V and 7 bases for J; bases not matched to a gene: 6. The CDR3 DNA reads as TGTGCCAGCAGCCGTGTGGCGGGGGGCGGGGAGCTGTTTTTT. This gives the protein CASSRVAGGGELFF.

This clonotype came up many times. This chain joins TRBV5-1 and TRBJ1-2; a possible D gene is TRBD1 (5 bases). CDR3 size: 15 residues. Germline V gene lookup returns CDR1 SGHRS and CDR2 YFSETQ. V gave up 3 bases and J gave up 1 base, with 13 bases separating them. The CDR3 loop is CASSSRDAVNYGYTF. The CDR3 DNA sequence: TGCGCCAGCAGCTCCCGGGACGCGGTTAACTATGGCTACACCTTC. The variable domain in full, completed from reference TRBV5-1 and TRBJ1-2, reads KAGVTQTPRYLIKTRGQQVTLSCSPISGHRSVSWYQQTPGQGLQFLFEYFSETQRNKGNFPGRFSGRQFSNSRSEMNVSTLELGDSALYLCASSSRDAVNYGYTFGSGTRLTVV.

This clonotype was observed at least ten times. This chain links TRBV12-3 or TRBV12-4 with TRBJ1-5, with 8 bases lining up with TRBD1. The CDR3 loop spans 14 amino acids. V gave up 6 bases and J gave up 3 bases; unmatched junction bases: 4. The chain's CDR3 is CASSQGADNQPQHF. The CDR3 coding sequence is TGTGCCAGCAGCCAGGGGGCGGACAATCAGCCCCAGCATTTT.

This clonotype was counted ten times or more. J is TRBJ2-1 and V is TRBV12-3 or TRBV12-4; no clear D. The CDR3 covers 14 residues. Trimming left V 1 base short and J 3 bases short, with 7 bases between. The CDR3 loop reads CASSLGLNYNEQFF. The CDR3 coding sequence is TGTGCCAGCAGTTTAGGGCTGAACTACAATGAGCAGTTCTTC.

This clonotype was seen many times. The CDR3 is CASSLGAGYTDTQYF. The CDR3 DNA follows: TGTGCCAGCAGTTTAGGAGCGGGATACACAGATACGCAGTATTTT. The chain joins TRBV12-3 or TRBV12-4 to TRBJ2-3; 7 positions agree with TRBD2. V lost 1 base and J lost 2; bases outside the gene matches: 3. The length of the CDR3 is 15 residues.

This clonotype showed up many times. This chain uses TRBV7-9 with TRBJ2-1; weak D call: TRBD2 (6 bases). The CDR3 loop spans 16 amino acids. V was pared by 5 bases and J by 6 bases, with 20 bases between. CDR1 SEHNR and CDR2 FQNEAQ come from the germline V gene (reference sequence). The CDR3 loop is CASSPLSTGSSNEQFF. For the CDR3, the DNA is TGTGCCAGCAGCCCCCTTAGTACCGGGAGCAGCAATGAGCAGTTCTTC.

This clonotype has ten or more counts. The chain links TRBV2 to TRBJ1-2; 8 bases match TRBD1. The CDR3 is made up of 14 amino acids. Germline V gives CDR1 SNHLY, CDR2 FYNNEI. Germline trimming cut 4 bases from V and 2 bases from J; bases unmatched to any gene: 3. The CDR3 DNA reads TGTGCCAGCAGTGGAGCAGGGGGCAACTATGGCTACACCTTC. Translation gives CASSGAGGNYGYTF.